Here is one TCR beta chain with its context. Antigen: not known. The table came from immunoSEQ multiplex PCR; TCRdb's copy has only in-frame clones and leaves some out. The data contain roughly 50,000 clones, about 81% of them singletons. This specimen belongs to a study of a mutant IDH1 vaccine in newly diagnosed glioma. The germline V gene encodes CDR1 SQVTM and CDR2 ANQGSEA. V lost 5 bases to trimming and J lost 6 bases, with 10 bases between them. This CDR3 spans 11 amino acids. This sample's time point: week 23, last vaccination. Each dose of the vaccine consisted of 300 ug of mutant IDH1 20-mer peptide, with topical imiquimod.

The source material was PBMCs, sampled from a glioma patient whose treatment included an IDH1 peptide vaccine. The rearrangement links TRBV29-1 to TRBJ1-2; a possible D gene is TRBD1 (5 bases). The sequence was obtained from a woman in her forties with glioma. Some clones in this sample may be carry-over from other donors' samples. CDR3: CSVTGSNGYTF. DNA for the CDR3: TGCAGCGTTACAGGTTCTAATGGCTACACCTTC.